These T cell receptor beta chains were read from a single sample in a study of cytomegalovirus exposure and HLA in healthy donors. Here immunoSEQ multiplex PCR was the method, and the copy in TCRdb shows in-frame clones only, minus some. The sample includes some 130,000 clones, about 74% of them seen just once. Sequencing was done on a sample of PBMCs. The receptors stem from a male donor in good health and CMV-seronegative. Each CDR3 is given with its conserved first and last residue. The size of a clone is reported for some rows only, either as once, few or many, or as a class for expanded clones.

V gene	J gene	clone size	CDR3 protein
TRBV6-5	TRBJ1-2	-	CASSKQGGGYTF
TRBV9	TRBJ2-3	-	CASSVAGSGGTDTQYF
TRBV4-3	TRBJ1-1	many	CASSQDLAGLREAFF
TRBV18	TRBJ2-2	-	CASSPRGGADTGELFF
TRBV14	TRBJ2-1	-	CASSQDLQRGRYNEQFF
TRBV7-6	TRBJ2-1	-	CASSLGQINEQFF
TRBV6-1	TRBJ2-4	-	CASQWQDQNIQYF
TRBV2	TRBJ2-7	-	CASRATSGGSYEQYF
TRBV6-6	TRBJ2-3	-	CASRTSGGHTDTQYF
TRBV28	TRBJ1-5	-	CASSRGGLNQPQHF
TRBV5-6	TRBJ1-5	-	CASSFRFQGSNQPQHF
TRBV5-1	TRBJ2-7	-	CASSSLGGGWYEQYF
TRBV7-2	TRBJ2-5	-	CASSFSSRAQYF
TRBV7-3	TRBJ2-7	-	CASSSFLDSYEQYF